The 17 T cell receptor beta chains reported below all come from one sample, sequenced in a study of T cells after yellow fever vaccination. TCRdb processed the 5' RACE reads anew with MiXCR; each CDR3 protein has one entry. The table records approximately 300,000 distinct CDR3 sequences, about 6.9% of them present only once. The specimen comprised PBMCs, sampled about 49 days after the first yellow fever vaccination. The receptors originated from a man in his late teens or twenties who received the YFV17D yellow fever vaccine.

The CDR3 DNA follows: TGTGCCAGCAGCACGACCTACACAGATACGCAGTATTTT. Translating it yields CASSTTYTDTQYF. J is TRBJ2-3 and V is TRBV5-5; D call uncertain. This CDR3 contains 13 residues. V dropped 4 bases and J dropped 2 bases, with 8 bases sitting between them. Germline V gene lookup returns CDR1 SGHKS and CDR2 YYEKEE (reference sequence).

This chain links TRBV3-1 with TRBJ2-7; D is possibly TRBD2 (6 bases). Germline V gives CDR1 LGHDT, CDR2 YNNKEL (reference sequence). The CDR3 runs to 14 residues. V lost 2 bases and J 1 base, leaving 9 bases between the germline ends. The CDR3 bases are TGTGCCAGCAGCCAATCGGAGGGATCCTACGAGCAGTACGTC. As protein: CASSQSEGSYEQYV.

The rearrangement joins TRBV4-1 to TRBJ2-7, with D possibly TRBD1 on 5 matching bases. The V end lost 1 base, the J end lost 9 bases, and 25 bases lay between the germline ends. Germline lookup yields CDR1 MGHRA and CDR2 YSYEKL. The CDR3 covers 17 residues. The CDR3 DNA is TGCGCCAGCAGCCAAGTGTCCGACAGAACCTCCTACGTCGGGCAGTACTTC. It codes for CASSQVSDRTSYVGQYF.

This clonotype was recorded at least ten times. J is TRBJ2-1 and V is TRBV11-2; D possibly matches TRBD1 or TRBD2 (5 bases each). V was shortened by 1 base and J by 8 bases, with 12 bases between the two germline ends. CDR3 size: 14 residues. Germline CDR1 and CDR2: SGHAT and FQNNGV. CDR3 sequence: CASSLGGARDEQFF. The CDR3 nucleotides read TGTGCCAGCAGCTTAGGAGGGGCTCGGGATGAGCAGTTCTTC.

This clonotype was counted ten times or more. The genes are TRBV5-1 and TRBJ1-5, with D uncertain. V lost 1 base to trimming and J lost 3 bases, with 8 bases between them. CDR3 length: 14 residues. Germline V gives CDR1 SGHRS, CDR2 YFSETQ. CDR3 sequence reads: CASSLYGDNQPQHF. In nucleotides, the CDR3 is TGCGCCAGCAGCTTGTACGGTGACAATCAGCCCCAGCATTTT.

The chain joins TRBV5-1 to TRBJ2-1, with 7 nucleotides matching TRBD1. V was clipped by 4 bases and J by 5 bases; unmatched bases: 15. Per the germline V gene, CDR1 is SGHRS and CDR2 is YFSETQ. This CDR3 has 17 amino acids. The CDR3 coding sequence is TGCGCCAGCAGCGCCCGGAGACAGGGAACTAACGACAATGAGCAGTTCTTC. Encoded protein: CASSARRQGTNDNEQFF.

The CDR3: CASSSNVLQADYGYTF. Here the CDR3 DNA reads TGTGCCAGCAGCTCCAATGTTCTGCAGGCAGACTATGGCTACACCTTC. The chain is built from TRBV5-5 and TRBJ1-2, with no clear D. The CDR3 spans 16 residues. Germline V gene lookup returns CDR1 SGHKS and CDR2 YYEKEE (reference sequence). Between the trimmed V and J ends, which lost 3 bases and 3 bases, there was a span of 18 bases.

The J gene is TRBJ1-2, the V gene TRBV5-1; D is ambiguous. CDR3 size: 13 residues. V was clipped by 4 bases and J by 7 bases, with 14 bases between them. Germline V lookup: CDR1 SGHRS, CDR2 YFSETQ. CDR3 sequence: CASSHDGPFGYTF. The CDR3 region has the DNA TGCGCCAGCAGCCACGACGGACCCTTTGGCTACACCTTC.

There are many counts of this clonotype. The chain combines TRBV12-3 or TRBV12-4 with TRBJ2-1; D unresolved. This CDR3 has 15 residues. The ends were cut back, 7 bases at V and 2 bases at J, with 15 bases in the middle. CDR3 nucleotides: TGTGCCAGCACCCCCCAACCGGGTCCCTACAATGAGCAGTTCTTC. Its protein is CASTPQPGPYNEQFF.

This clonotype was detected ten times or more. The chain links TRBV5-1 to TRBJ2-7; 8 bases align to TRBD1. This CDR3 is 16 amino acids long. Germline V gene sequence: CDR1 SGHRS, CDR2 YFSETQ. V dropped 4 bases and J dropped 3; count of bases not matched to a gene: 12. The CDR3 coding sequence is TGCGCCAGCAGCGGGACGACAGGGGCCAACTTCTACGAGCAGTACTTC. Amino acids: CASSGTTGANFYEQYF.

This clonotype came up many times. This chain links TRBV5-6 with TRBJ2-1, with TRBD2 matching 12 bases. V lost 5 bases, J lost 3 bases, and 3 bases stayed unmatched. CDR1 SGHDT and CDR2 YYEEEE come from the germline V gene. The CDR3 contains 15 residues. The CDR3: CASRSGLAGYNEQFF. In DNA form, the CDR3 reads TGTGCCAGCAGATCGGGACTAGCGGGCTACAATGAGCAGTTCTTC.

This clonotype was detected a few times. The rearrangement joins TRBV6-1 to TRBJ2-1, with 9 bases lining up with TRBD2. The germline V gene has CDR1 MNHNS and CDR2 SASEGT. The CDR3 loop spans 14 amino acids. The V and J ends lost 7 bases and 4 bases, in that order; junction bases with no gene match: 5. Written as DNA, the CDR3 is TGTGCCAGCACTAGCGGGGTCCGTTACAATGAGCAGTTCTTC. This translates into CASTSGVRYNEQFF.

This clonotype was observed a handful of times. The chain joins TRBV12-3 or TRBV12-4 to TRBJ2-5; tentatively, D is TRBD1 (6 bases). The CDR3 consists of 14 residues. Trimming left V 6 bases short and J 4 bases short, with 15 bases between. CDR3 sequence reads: CASSRGQSTETQYF. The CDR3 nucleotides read TGTGCCAGCAGCCGCGGACAGTCCACAGAGACCCAGTACTTC.

This CDR3 is CASSFRDGTQYF. In DNA form, the CDR3 reads TGTGCCAGCAGCTTTCGGGATGGTACGCAGTATTTT. The V and J genes are TRBV5-6 and TRBJ2-3; D perhaps matches TRBD2 (5 bases). The CDR3 runs 12 residues. Germline V lookup: CDR1 SGHDT, CDR2 YYEEEE. V was cut by 2 bases and J by 8 bases, with 9 bases left in between.

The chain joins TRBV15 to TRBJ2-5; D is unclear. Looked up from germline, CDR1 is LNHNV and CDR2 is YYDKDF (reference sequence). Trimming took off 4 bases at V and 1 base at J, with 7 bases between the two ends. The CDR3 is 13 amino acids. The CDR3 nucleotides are TGTGCCACCAGCAAAGGCAGCCAAGAGACCCAGTACTTC. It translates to CATSKGSQETQYF.

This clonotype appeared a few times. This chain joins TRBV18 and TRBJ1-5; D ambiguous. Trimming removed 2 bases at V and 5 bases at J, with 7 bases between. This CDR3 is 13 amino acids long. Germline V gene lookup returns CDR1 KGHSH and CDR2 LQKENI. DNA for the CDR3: TGTGCCAGCTCACCAGAGAGGGATCAGCCCCAGCATTTT. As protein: CASSPERDQPQHF. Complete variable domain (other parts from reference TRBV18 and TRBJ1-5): NAGVMQNPRHLVRRRGQEARLRCSPMKGHSHVYWYRQLPEEGLKFMVYLQKENIIDESGMPKERFSAEFPKEGPSILRIQQVVRGDSAAYFCASSPERDQPQHFGDGTRLSIL.

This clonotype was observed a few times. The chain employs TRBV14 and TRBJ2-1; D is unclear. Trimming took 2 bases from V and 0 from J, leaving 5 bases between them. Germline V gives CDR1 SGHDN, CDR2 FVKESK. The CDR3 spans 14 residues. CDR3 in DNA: TGTGCCAGCAGCCAACGCAACTCCTACAATGAGCAGTTCTTC. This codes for CASSQRNSYNEQFF. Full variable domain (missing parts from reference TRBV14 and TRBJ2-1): EAGVTQFPSHSVIEKGQTVTLRCDPISGHDNLYWYRRVMGKEIKFLLHFVKESKQDESGMPNNRFLAERTGGTYSTLKVQPAELEDSGVYFCASSQRNSYNEQFFGPGTRLTVL.